This is a list of T cell receptor beta chains from one sample in a study of regulatory T cells in long-lasting Graves disease. Each CDR3 protein gets one entry after TCRdb re-called the multiplex PCR reads with MiXCR. The table has over 400,000 distinct CDR3 sequences, around 13% seen once. These data also featured in a second study, about T cells in Graves' hyperthyroidism and ophthalmopathy.

The sample consisted of peripheral blood mononuclear cells (PBMCs), taken at new diagnosis, from a patient treated with antithyroid drugs. These receptors came from a woman aged 50 to 60 with Graves disease. The CDR3 runs from the conserved cysteine through the conserved F or W. A D gene is named only where the DNA matches it firmly. Expanded clones are given a class, and other clones once, few, many or no size at all.

TGTGCCAGCTCACCACAGGACTGGGGGGGGACTAATGAAAAACTGTTTTTT CASSPQDWGGTNEKLFF 17 TRBV18 - - TRBJ1-4
TGTGCCAGCAGCTCGTCGGGACTAGTGAATGAGCAGTTCTTC CASSSSGLVNEQFF 14 TRBV7-6 few TRBD2 TRBJ2-1
TGTGCCAGCGGAGACAGTGATCAGCCCCAGCATTTT CASGDSDQPQHF 12 TRBV2 many - TRBJ1-5
TGTGCCAGTAGCAGCGAGACTAGCGGGAGATGGGCCTACGAGCAGTACTTC CASSSETSGRWAYEQYF 17 TRBV19 - TRBD2 TRBJ2-7
TGTGCCAGCAGCCAAGATTGGGCTAGACAAGAGACCCAGTACTTC CASSQDWARQETQYF 15 TRBV3-1 few - TRBJ2-5
TGCAGTGCTCGATCTAGCGGGAGCGTTTCAGATACGCAGTATTTT CSARSSGSVSDTQYF 15 TRBV20-1 many TRBD2 TRBJ2-3
TGTGCCAGCTCACCACCGGGAGTAGGGGGCGCGACGTATCTGTACTTC CASSPPGVGGATYLYF 16 TRBV18 many TRBD1 TRBJ2-7
TGCAGTGTAGGGGGGCTCACAGATACGCAGTATTTT CSVGGLTDTQYF 12 TRBV20-1 many - TRBJ2-3
TGTGCCAGTATCCCGGGACAGGGGATAACCGGGGAGCTGTTTTTT CASIPGQGITGELFF 15 TRBV19 - TRBD1 TRBJ2-2
TGTGCCAGCAGCCTCCTTCTAGGGGACACTGAAGCTTTCTTT CASSLLLGDTEAFF 14 TRBV7-9 - - TRBJ1-1
TGTGCCAGTAGTGACAGCCACAGGGGGCGCACAGATACGCAGTATTTT CASSDSHRGRTDTQYF 16 TRBV19 few TRBD1 TRBJ2-3
TGTGCCAGCAGCACCCGGCTTAAAGGGGAAGAATGGTCCGGGGAGCTGTTTTTT CASSTRLKGEEWSGELFF 18 TRBV7-8 - - TRBJ2-2
TGTGCCATCCTGACCGAAGACACAGATACGCAGTATTTT CAILTEDTDTQYF 13 TRBV10-3 many - TRBJ2-3
TGTGCCTGGAGTGAGATCAATGAGCAGTTCTTC CAWSEINEQFF 11 TRBV30 many - TRBJ2-1
TGTGCCAGCAGTTTATGGGGACAGGTCCAAGAGACCCAGTACTTC CASSLWGQVQETQYF 15 TRBV27 few TRBD1 TRBJ2-5
TGTGCCAGCAGGGGGGGACACAAAAGCGACGCAACTAATGAAAAACTGTTTTTT CASRGGHKSDATNEKLFF 18 TRBV6-1 few - TRBJ1-4
TGTGCCTGGAGTGTCGATCTAGCGGGGAACAATGAGCAGTTCTTC CAWSVDLAGNNEQFF 15 TRBV30 many TRBD2 TRBJ2-1
TGTGCCAGCTGGAGGGACAGCAATCAGCCCCAGCATTTT CASWRDSNQPQHF 13 TRBV12-3/TRBV12-4 few - TRBJ1-5
TGCAGCGTTGAAGGACAGGGGGCCCTCGAGCAGTACTTC CSVEGQGALEQYF 13 TRBV29-1 few TRBD1 TRBJ2-7
TGTGCCAGCAGGAACGGACTAGCGGGGGCAAGCACAGATACGCAGTATTTT CASRNGLAGASTDTQYF 17 TRBV2 many TRBD2 TRBJ2-3
TGTGCCAGCAGCTGGACTAGCGGGAGAGGGTACCAAGAGACCCAGTACTTC CASSWTSGRGYQETQYF 17 TRBV6-1 - TRBD2 TRBJ2-5
TGCAGCCTACCCTTGGGCGGAGATACGCAGTATTTT CSLPLGGDTQYF 12 TRBV29-1 many - TRBJ2-3
TGTGCCAGCAGCCTCGGACGAGGGGGGATGAACACTGAAGCTTTCTTT CASSLGRGGMNTEAFF 16 TRBV28 many - TRBJ1-1
TGTGCCAGCACGCTACGGGACGCCCACTCTGGGGCCAACGTCCTGACTTTC CASTLRDAHSGANVLTF 17 TRBV28 - - TRBJ2-6
TGTGCCAGCAGCGCCACGACAGGGCCCACAGATACGCAGTATTTT CASSATTGPTDTQYF 15 TRBV9 - TRBD1 TRBJ2-3
TGCAGTGCTAGTCGGGAACAAGAGACCCAGTACTTC CSASREQETQYF 12 TRBV20-1 - - TRBJ2-5
TGTGCCTGGAGGGCTCATAGAAAAGACCCGAATGAAAAACTGTTTTTT CAWRAHRKDPNEKLFF 16 TRBV30 many - TRBJ1-4
TGTGCCAGCAGTTACGGGCATCAGCCCCAGCATTTT CASSYGHQPQHF 12 TRBV6-2/TRBV6-3 many - TRBJ1-5
TGTGCCAGCAGCTTAGGTCGACTAGGGGGAGGATACGAGCAGTTCTTC CASSLGRLGGGYEQFF 16 TRBV7-2 few - TRBJ2-1
TGTGCCAGCAGTTATTCGGGACAGGGATGGGACATTCAGTACTTC CASSYSGQGWDIQYF 15 TRBV6-5 - TRBD1 TRBJ2-4
TGTGCCATCAGTGCTGCCGGGACAGGGGGCTGGTCTGGAAACACCATATATTTT CAISAAGTGGWSGNTIYF 18 TRBV10-3 few TRBD1 TRBJ1-3
TGTGCCAGCAGCGTAGTCGCTAGCGGGGATACGCAGTATTTT CASSVVASGDTQYF 14 TRBV9 - TRBD2 TRBJ2-3
TGTGCCATCGGGCGAGGAGGTGAAGCTTTCTTT CAIGRGGEAFF 11 TRBV7-2 few - TRBJ1-1
TGTGCCTGGAGCCTTCGACCTGCGGCGAACACCGGGGAGCTGTTTTTT CAWSLRPAANTGELFF 16 TRBV30 - - TRBJ2-2
TGTGCCAGCAGTCCAGCAGGTGGAAGCGCCTACGAGCAGTACTTC CASSPAGGSAYEQYF 15 TRBV11-3 many - TRBJ2-7
TGCAGTGCTGCCGGGACTAGCGGGAGGGCCGTCACAGATACGCAGTATTTT CSAAGTSGRAVTDTQYF 17 TRBV20-1 - TRBD2 TRBJ2-3
TGCGCCAGCAGCTTGGGTAGCGGGAGGGCCAATGAGCAGTTCTTC CASSLGSGRANEQFF 15 TRBV5-1 many TRBD2 TRBJ2-1
TGTGCCAGCAGCTTAACACAGGGTCGTTATGAGCAGTTCTTC CASSLTQGRYEQFF 14 TRBV28 few - TRBJ2-1
TGTGCCAGTAGTGGCTACCAGGGTTCCTACAATGAGCAGTTCTTC CASSGYQGSYNEQFF 15 TRBV19 few - TRBJ2-1
TGTGCCAGCAGTTTCGCCTCGACAGGGCACACTGAAGCTTTCTTT CASSFASTGHTEAFF 15 TRBV28 many TRBD1 TRBJ1-1
TGCGCCAGCAGCTTGGCCTTTCAGGGGAGTCGGAAGACCCAGTACTTC CASSLAFQGSRKTQYF 16 TRBV5-1 few - TRBJ2-5
TGCAGTGCTAGAGGGGGGGGGACAGGAGTCTCACCCCTCCACTTT CSARGGGTGVSPLHF 15 TRBV20-1 - TRBD1 TRBJ1-6
TGTGCCAGCAGCTTAAGGGGACCCATCTACGAGCAGTACTTC CASSLRGPIYEQYF 14 TRBV13 many - TRBJ2-7
TGCAGTGCTAGCAAAGGGTTCATTAGCGCTCAGCCCCAGCATTTT CSASKGFISAQPQHF 15 TRBV20-1 - - TRBJ1-5
TGCGCCAGCAGTGAGAGGACAGGTCCCAATGAGCAGTTCTTC CASSERTGPNEQFF 14 TRBV10-1 many TRBD1 TRBJ2-1
TGTGCCAGTAGTTTGACAAACAGCAATCAGCCCCAGCATTTT CASSLTNSNQPQHF 14 TRBV19 - - TRBJ1-5
TGTGCCAGCAGCCAAGAGAGATGGGACAGTGGCACTGAAGCTTTCTTT CASSQERWDSGTEAFF 16 TRBV3-1 - TRBD1 TRBJ1-1
TGCGCCAGCAGCCAAGCTATTAATCAGCCCCAGCATTTT CASSQAINQPQHF 13 TRBV4-1 few - TRBJ1-5
TGCAGTGCTAGAGGACCTCGAACCGGGGAGCTGTTTTTT CSARGPRTGELFF 13 TRBV20-1 many - TRBJ2-2
TGTGCCAGCAGCACTAGCGTTCCCTCCTACGAGCAGTACTTC CASSTSVPSYEQYF 14 TRBV28 few TRBD2 TRBJ2-7
TGTGCCAGCAGTCTTAGCGGGAGGAAGGGGAATGAGCAGTTCTTC CASSLSGRKGNEQFF 15 TRBV27 - TRBD2 TRBJ2-1
TGTGCCAGCAAGGCCCCCGACAAGGCCAAAAACATTCAGTACTTC CASKAPDKAKNIQYF 15 TRBV6-1 few - TRBJ2-4